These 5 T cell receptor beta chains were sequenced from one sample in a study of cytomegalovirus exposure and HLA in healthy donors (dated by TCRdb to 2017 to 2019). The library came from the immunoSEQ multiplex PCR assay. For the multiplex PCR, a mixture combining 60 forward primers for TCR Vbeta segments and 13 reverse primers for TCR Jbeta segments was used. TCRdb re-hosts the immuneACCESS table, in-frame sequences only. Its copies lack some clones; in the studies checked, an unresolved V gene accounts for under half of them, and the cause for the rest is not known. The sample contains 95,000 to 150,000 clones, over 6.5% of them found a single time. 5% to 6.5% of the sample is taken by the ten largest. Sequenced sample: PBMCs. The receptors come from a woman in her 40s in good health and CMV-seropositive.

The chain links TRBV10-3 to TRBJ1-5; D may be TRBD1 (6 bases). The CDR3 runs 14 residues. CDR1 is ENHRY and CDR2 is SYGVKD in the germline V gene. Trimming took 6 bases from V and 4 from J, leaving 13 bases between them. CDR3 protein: CAIRGDTGNQPQHF. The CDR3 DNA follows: TGTGCCATCAGAGGGGATACAGGGAATCAGCCCCAGCATTTT.

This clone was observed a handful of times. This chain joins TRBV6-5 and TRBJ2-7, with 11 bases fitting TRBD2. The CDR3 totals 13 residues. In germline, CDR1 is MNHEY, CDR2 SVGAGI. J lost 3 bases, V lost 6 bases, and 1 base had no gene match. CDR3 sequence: CASRGLADYEQYF. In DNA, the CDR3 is TGTGCCAGCAGGGGACTAGCGGACTACGAGCAGTACTTC.

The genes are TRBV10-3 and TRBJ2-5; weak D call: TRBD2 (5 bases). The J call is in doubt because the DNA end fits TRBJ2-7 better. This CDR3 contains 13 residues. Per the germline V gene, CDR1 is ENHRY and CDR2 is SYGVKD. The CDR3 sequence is CAISPGLSYEQYF. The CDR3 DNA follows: TGTGCCATCAGCCCCGGACTGAGTTACGAGCAGTACTTC.

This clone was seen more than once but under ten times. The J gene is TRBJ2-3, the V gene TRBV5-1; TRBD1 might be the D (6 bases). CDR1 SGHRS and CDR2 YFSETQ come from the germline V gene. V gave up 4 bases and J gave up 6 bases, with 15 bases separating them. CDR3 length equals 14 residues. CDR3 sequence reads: CASSPSHQGDTQYF. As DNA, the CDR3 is TGCGCCAGCAGCCCCTCGCATCAGGGGGATACGCAGTATTTT. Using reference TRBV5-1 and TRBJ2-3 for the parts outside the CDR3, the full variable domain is KAGVTQTPRYLIKTRGQQVTLSCSPISGHRSVSWYQQTPGQGLQFLFEYFSETQRNKGNFPGRFSGRQFSNSRSEMNVSTLELGDSALYLCASSPSHQGDTQYFGPGTRLTVL.

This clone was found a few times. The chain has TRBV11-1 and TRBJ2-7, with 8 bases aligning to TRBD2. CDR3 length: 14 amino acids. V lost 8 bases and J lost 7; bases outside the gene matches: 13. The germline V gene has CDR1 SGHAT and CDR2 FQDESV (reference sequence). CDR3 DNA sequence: TGTGCCAGCCCCCGAACCGGACTAGCTTTTGAGCAGTACTTC. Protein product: CASPRTGLAFEQYF.